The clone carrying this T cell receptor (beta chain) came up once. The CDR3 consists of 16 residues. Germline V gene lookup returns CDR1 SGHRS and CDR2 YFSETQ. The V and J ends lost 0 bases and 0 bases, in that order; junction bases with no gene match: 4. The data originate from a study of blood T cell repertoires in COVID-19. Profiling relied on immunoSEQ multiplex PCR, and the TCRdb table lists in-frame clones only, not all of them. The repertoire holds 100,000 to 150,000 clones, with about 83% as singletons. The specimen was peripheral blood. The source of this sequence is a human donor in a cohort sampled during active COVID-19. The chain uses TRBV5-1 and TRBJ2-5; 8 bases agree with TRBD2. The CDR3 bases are TGCGCCAGCAGCTTGGGACTAGCGCCAAACCAAGAGACCCAGTACTTC. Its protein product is CASSLGLAPNQETQYF.